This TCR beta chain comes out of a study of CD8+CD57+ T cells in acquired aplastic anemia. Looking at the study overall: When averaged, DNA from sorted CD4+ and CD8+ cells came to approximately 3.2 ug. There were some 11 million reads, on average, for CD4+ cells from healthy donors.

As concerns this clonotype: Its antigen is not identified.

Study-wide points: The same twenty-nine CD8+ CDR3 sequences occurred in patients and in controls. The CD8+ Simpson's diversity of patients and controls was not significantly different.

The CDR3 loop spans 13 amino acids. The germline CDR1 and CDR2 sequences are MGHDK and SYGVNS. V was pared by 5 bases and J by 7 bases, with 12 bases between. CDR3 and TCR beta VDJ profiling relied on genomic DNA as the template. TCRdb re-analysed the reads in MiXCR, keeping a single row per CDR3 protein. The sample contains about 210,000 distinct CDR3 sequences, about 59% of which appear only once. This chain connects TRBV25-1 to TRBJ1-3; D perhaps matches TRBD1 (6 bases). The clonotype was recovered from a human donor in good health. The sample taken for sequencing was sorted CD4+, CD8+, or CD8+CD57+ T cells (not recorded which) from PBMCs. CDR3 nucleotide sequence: TGTGCCAGCAGTATGGGGGGCTGGAACACCATATATTTT. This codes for CASSMGGWNTIYF.